The next 19 T cell receptor beta chains were all read from a single sample in a study of T cell responses to AZD1222 COVID-19 vaccine. Using immunoSEQ multiplex PCR, the repertoire was profiled, and TCRdb retains in-frame clones only, with some absent. This repertoire shows 180,000 or so clones, roughly 92% found once; its top ten account for approximately 0.69%. This specimen consisted of peripheral blood, obtained on day 0 of AZD1222 vaccination. The origin of the receptors is an adult in good health.

The J gene is TRBJ1-1, the V gene TRBV12-3 or TRBV12-4; D is unresolved. There are 13 residues in the CDR3. The ends were cut back, 5 bases at V and 1 base at J, with 8 bases in the middle. The CDR3 DNA is TGTGCCAGCAGTCCGCCCAAGAACACTGAAGCTTTCTTT. It yields the protein CASSPPKNTEAFF.

The chain carries TRBV19 and TRBJ1-5; tentative D call: TRBD1 (5 bases). This CDR3 is built from 15 residues. The ends were cut back, 1 base at V and 4 bases at J, with 11 bases in the middle. The germline CDR1 and CDR2 sequences are LNHDA and SQIVND (reference sequence). DNA for the CDR3: TGTGCCAGTAGTATAGCCACGGGGGGAAATCAGCCCCAGCATTTT. Encoded protein: CASSIATGGNQPQHF.

The chain employs TRBV21-1 and TRBJ1-5. TRBV21-1 constitutes a pseudogene. This CDR3 has 17 residues. The CDR3 DNA is TGTGCCAGCAGCAAAGGTTACACAGAATATAGCGGTCAGCCCCAGCATTTT. Translated, it gives CASSKGYTEYSGQPQHF.

V is TRBV6-1 and J is TRBJ2-7; D perhaps matches TRBD1 (5 bases). V lost 2 bases, J lost 2 bases, and 10 bases lay in between. The V gene's germline CDR1 is MNHNS and CDR2 SASEGT. This CDR3 region has 14 residues. DNA of the CDR3: TGTGCCAGCAGTGAAAAATTGGGGCCCTACGAGCAGTACTTC. Protein: CASSEKLGPYEQYF.

V usage is TRBV12-3 or TRBV12-4 and J usage is TRBJ1-1; maybe TRBD1 (5 bases). Trimming took off 4 bases at V and 9 bases at J, with 12 bases between the two ends. This CDR3 is 12 amino acids long. The DNA for the CDR3 is TGTGCCAGCAGTTCAGGGAATAAAAAAGCTTTCTTT. It translates to CASSSGNKKAFF.

This sequence joins TRBV5-4 and TRBJ2-1, with TRBD2 identical over 8 bases. The CDR3 length is 15 residues. Trimming cost V 2 bases and J 8 bases; bases outside gene matches: 9. Germline values: CDR1 SGHNT, CDR2 YYREEE (reference sequence). CDR3 residues: CASSLSSGSTYEQFF. The CDR3 nucleotides are TGTGCCAGCAGCTTATCCAGCGGGAGTACCTATGAGCAGTTCTTC.

The chain joins TRBV7-9 to TRBJ2-7; 7 bases line up with TRBD1. Losses at the gene ends were 1 base for V and 6 bases for J; bases not matched to a gene: 3. The germline V gene encodes CDR1 SEHNR and CDR2 FQNEAQ (reference sequence). The CDR3 is 13 residues long. CDR3: CASSLESGGEQYF. In nucleotides, the CDR3 is TGTGCCAGCAGCTTAGAGTCAGGGGGCGAGCAGTACTTC.

The chain is built from TRBV28 and TRBJ1-4; D gene unclear. Germline assignment: CDR1 MDHEN and CDR2 SYDVKM. The CDR3 consists of 15 residues. V gave up 5 bases and J gave up 2 bases, with 12 bases separating them. The CDR3 loop is CASSPKSWTNEKLFF. The CDR3 coding sequence is TGTGCCAGCAGTCCCAAAAGCTGGACTAATGAAAAACTGTTTTTT. The full variable domain, in which reference TRBV28 and TRBJ1-4 provide the parts outside the CDR3, is DVKVTQSSRYLVKRTGEKVFLECVQDMDHENMFWYRQDPGLGLRLIYFSYDVKMKEKGDIPEGYSVSREKKERFSLILESASTNQTSMYLCASSPKSWTNEKLFFGSGTQLSVL.

This clone was recorded only once. The V and J genes are TRBV11-2 and TRBJ1-1, with D perhaps TRBD1 (5 bases). The V end was cut by 3 bases, the J end by 1 base, with 9 bases between. CDR3 length equals 14 residues. Per the germline V gene, CDR1 is SGHAT and CDR2 is FQNNGV. CDR3 sequence (DNA): TGTGCCAGCAGCTTTGGAAGGGGGAACACTGAAGCTTTCTTT. Its protein is CASSFGRGNTEAFF.

This clone was observed once. This chain links TRBV27 with TRBJ1-2, with 7 bases aligning to TRBD1. This CDR3 region has 16 residues. The germline CDR1 and CDR2 sequences are MNHEY and SMNVEV (reference sequence). J lost 6 bases, V lost 5 bases, and 15 bases had no gene match. The CDR3 sequence: CASSNRGLSLMNGYTF. The CDR3 nucleotides are TGTGCCAGCAGTAACAGGGGCCTATCTTTAATGAATGGCTACACCTTC.

The chain is built from TRBV10-3 and TRBJ2-7; D may be TRBD1 or TRBD2 (6 bases each). The CDR3 is 12 amino acids. V was shortened by 7 bases and J by 5 bases, with 12 bases between the two germline ends. In germline, CDR1 is ENHRY, CDR2 SYGVKD. CDR3 protein: CAIKPGGHEQYF. The CDR3 DNA reads as TGTGCCATCAAACCTGGGGGGCACGAGCAGTACTTC.

V is TRBV7-9 and J is TRBJ2-1; 8 nucleotides agree with TRBD2. This CDR3 has 15 amino acids. V lost 4 bases, J lost 7 bases, and 9 bases stayed unmatched. From germline, CDR1 is SEHNR and CDR2 FQNEAQ (reference sequence). CDR3 in amino acids: CASSSQAGERNEQFF. CDR3 nucleotides: TGTGCCAGCAGCTCCCAAGCGGGAGAACGAAATGAGCAGTTCTTC.

This chain uses TRBV13 with TRBJ2-7; no reliable D call. V lost 5 bases and J lost 0, with 14 bases in between. The CDR3 spans 15 residues. The V gene's germline CDR1 is PRHDT and CDR2 FYEKMQ (reference sequence). Here the CDR3 DNA reads TGTGCCAGCAGCCAAGGACCCGTAAGCTCCTACGAGCAGTACTTC. Its translation is CASSQGPVSSYEQYF.

Only one count was recorded for this clone. The V and J genes are TRBV27 and TRBJ2-5, with no clear D. CDR1 and CDR2 from the germline V gene are MNHEY and SMNVEV (reference sequence). The CDR3 runs 13 residues. Trimming took 3 bases from V and 1 from J, leaving 6 bases between them. The CDR3, as DNA: TGTGCCAGCAGTTTTTTGGGCCAAGAGACCCAGTACTTC. Protein sequence: CASSFLGQETQYF.

This sequence joins TRBV19 and TRBJ1-3; 7 bases are a match to TRBD1. J was trimmed by 0 bases and V by 8 bases; bases with no gene match: 7. Germline V gene data show CDR1 as LNHDA and CDR2 as SQIVND (reference sequence). The CDR3 extends over 15 amino acids. CDR3 sequence: CASSPWDSSGNTIYF. As DNA, the CDR3 is TGTGCCAGTTCCCCCTGGGACAGCTCTGGAAACACCATATATTTT.

The chain is built from TRBV18 and TRBJ1-5; D uncertain. This CDR3 contains 15 residues. Germline CDR1 KGHSH, CDR2 LQKENI. Trimming shortened V by 0 bases and J by 6 bases, and 12 bases separated the two germline ends. CDR3 sequence (DNA): TGTGCCAGCTCACCACCGGCCTCCGGAGGTCAGCCCCAGCATTTT. Its protein product is CASSPPASGGQPQHF. The variable domain in full, completed from reference TRBV18 and TRBJ1-5, reads NAGVMQNPRHLVRRRGQEARLRCSPMKGHSHVYWYRQLPEEGLKFMVYLQKENIIDESGMPKERFSAEFPKEGPSILRIQQVVRGDSAAYFCASSPPASGGQPQHFGDGTRLSIL.

The chain carries TRBV18 and TRBJ1-5; 7 positions agree with TRBD1. CDR1 and CDR2 (germline): KGHSH, LQKENI. Trimming took 4 bases from V and 2 from J; bases not matched to a gene: 5. The CDR3 loop spans 15 amino acids. Here the CDR3 DNA reads TGTGCCAGCTCACAGAGGGGGACAGGCAATCAGCCCCAGCATTTT. This sequence encodes CASSQRGTGNQPQHF.

Comments on this clone: Other DNA variants within this sample encode the same CDR3. The CDR3 DNA reads as TGTGCCAGCAGCGTGGGACAGGGCTACGGCTACACCTTC. Translation: CASSVGQGYGYTF. This chain connects TRBV9 to TRBJ1-2, with 9 bases lining up with TRBD1. CDR1 and CDR2 (germline): SGDLS, YYNGEE. V lost 2 bases to trimming and J lost 8 bases; unmatched junction nucleotides: 4. The CDR3 has 13 residues.

V usage is TRBV10-3 and J usage is TRBJ2-2; 7 nucleotides line up with TRBD2. CDR3 length: 16 residues. V lost 1 base and J lost 6; bases outside the gene matches: 8. Germline V CDR1 and CDR2: ENHRY, SYGVKD. For the CDR3, the DNA is TGTGCCATCAGTGAGTTGGGCGGGAGTAATGCCGGGGAGCTGTTTTTT. Translated, it gives CAISELGGSNAGELFF.